The present T cell receptor (beta chain) was sequenced within a study of blood T cell repertoires in COVID-19. The CDR3 has 13 amino acids. Germline values: CDR1 SGHTA, CDR2 FQGNSA. V was cut by 3 bases and J by 7 bases, with 12 bases left in between. Clones were read by immunoSEQ multiplex PCR, and TCRdb kept only the in-frame ones, dropping some. This sample yields around 130,000 clones, of which roughly 90% are seen a single time; 18% belongs to the top ten. Specimen: peripheral blood. The V gene is TRBV7-2, the J gene TRBJ2-5; unclear D gene. This clonotype originated in a man aged 45-65 years with active or convalescent COVID-19. CDR3 DNA: TGTGCCAGCAGCTTTGAGACCCCGGGGACCCAGTACTTC. Encoded protein: CASSFETPGTQYF.